The 6 T cell receptor beta chains below come from one sample, sequenced in a study of OX40 agonist ivuxolimab in advanced cancers. Sequenced by immunoSEQ multiplex PCR; TCRdb stores in-frame clones only, minus some. The data hold roughly 73,000 clones, with roughly 80% observed a single time. The sequenced sample was CD4+ or CD8+ T cells sorted from blood, obtained in a trial of the OX40 agonist ivuxolimab. These receptors were obtained from an adult with an advanced solid tumor such as melanoma, head and neck, liver or kidney cancer.

V gene TRBV5-1 combines with J gene TRBJ2-7, with TRBD2 matching 12 bases. CDR3 size: 17 residues. CDR1 and CDR2 from the germline V gene are SGHRS and YFSETQ. After removal of 0 bases from V and 7 bases from J, the junction contained 11 bases not matched to a gene. The CDR3 region is CASSLASSGRAPREQYF. The CDR3, as DNA: TGCGCCAGCAGCTTGGCGTCTAGCGGGAGGGCCCCGCGAGAGCAGTACTTC.

The rearrangement uses TRBV6-5 and TRBJ2-3, with TRBD2 matching over 8 bases. V gave up 0 bases and J gave up 2 bases; unmatched junction bases: 4. The CDR3 covers 16 residues. The V gene's germline CDR1 is MNHEY and CDR2 SVGAGI. The CDR3 DNA reads as TGTGCCAGCAGTTACTCAGATAGCGGGGCCACAGATACGCAGTATTTT. This translates into CASSYSDSGATDTQYF.

The chain employs TRBV7-2 and TRBJ1-4; 10 nucleotides line up with TRBD1. The CDR3 is 14 residues long. CDR1 is SGHTA, CDR2 FQGNSA, per germline. V was pared by 6 bases and J by 7 bases, with 5 bases of the junction left unmatched. The chain's CDR3 is CASSRDRGREKLFF. Written as DNA, the CDR3 is TGTGCCAGCAGTCGTGACAGGGGGCGTGAAAAACTGTTTTTT. Using reference TRBV7-2 and TRBJ1-4 for the parts outside the CDR3, the full variable domain is GAGVSQSPSNKVTEKGKDVELRCDPISGHTALYWYRQSLGQGLEFLIYFQGNSAPDKSGLPSDRFSAERTGGSVSTLTIQRTQQEDSAVYLCASSRDRGREKLFFGSGTQLSVL.

The V and J genes are TRBV6-5 and TRBJ1-4; 9 bases map to TRBD1. Germline loops: CDR1 MNHEY, CDR2 SVGAGI. V was pared by 8 bases and J by 8 bases, with 6 bases of the junction left unmatched. The CDR3 covers 13 residues. CDR3 DNA: TGTGCCAGCTCTCGGGACAGGGCGGAAAAACTGTTTTTT. Its translation: CASSRDRAEKLFF.

The V and J genes are TRBV5-1 and TRBJ2-4, with D unresolved. From germline, CDR1 is SGHRS and CDR2 YFSETQ. The V end was cut by 2 bases, the J end by 8 bases, with 11 bases between. The CDR3 length is 13 residues. CDR3 amino acids: CASSFRPADIQYF. The CDR3 DNA sequence: TGCGCCAGCAGCTTCCGGCCGGCGGACATTCAGTACTTC.

The chain links TRBV19 to TRBJ2-3, with 9 bases that match TRBD2. V was clipped by 5 bases and J by 9 bases; unmatched bases: 9. The CDR3 is 14 residues long. Per the germline V gene, CDR1 is LNHDA and CDR2 is SQIVND (reference sequence). CDR3 bases: TGTGCCAGTAGTCCCGGGACTAGCTCTGGAACGCAGTATTTT. Its translation is CASSPGTSSGTQYF.